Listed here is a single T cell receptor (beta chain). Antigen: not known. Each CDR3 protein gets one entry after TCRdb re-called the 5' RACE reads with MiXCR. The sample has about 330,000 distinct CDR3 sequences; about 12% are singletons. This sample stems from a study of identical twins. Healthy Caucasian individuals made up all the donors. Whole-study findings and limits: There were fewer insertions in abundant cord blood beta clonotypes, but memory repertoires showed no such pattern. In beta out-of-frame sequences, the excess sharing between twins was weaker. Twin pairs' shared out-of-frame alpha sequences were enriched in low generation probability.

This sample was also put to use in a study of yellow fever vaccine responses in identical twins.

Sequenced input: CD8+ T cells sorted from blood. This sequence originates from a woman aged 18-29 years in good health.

CDR3 region: CASSYLTGEFFSGANVLTF. CDR3 sequence (DNA): TGTGCCAGCAGCTACCTGACAGGGGAGTTTTTTTCTGGGGCCAACGTCCTGACTTTC. The chain carries TRBV7-6 and TRBJ2-6; 8 bases agree with TRBD1. CDR3 length: 19 residues. The germline gives CDR1 SGHVS, CDR2 FNYEAQ. With V trimmed by 4 bases and J by 1 base, 12 bases remained unmatched.